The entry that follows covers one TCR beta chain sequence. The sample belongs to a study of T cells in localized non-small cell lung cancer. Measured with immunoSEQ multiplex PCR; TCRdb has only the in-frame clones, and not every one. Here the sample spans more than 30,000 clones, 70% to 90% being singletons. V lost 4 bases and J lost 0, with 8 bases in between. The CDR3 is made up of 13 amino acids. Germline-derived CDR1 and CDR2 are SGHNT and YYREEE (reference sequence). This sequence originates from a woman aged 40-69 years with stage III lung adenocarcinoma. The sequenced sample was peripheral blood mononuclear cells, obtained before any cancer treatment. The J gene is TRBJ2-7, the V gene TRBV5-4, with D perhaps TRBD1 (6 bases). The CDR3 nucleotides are TGTGCCAGCAGCGACAGGACCTCCTACGAGCAGTACTTC. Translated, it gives CASSDRTSYEQYF.